This is a list of T cell receptor beta chains from one sample in a study of identifying expanded T cells in peripheral blood. Measured with immunoSEQ multiplex PCR; TCRdb has only the in-frame clones, and not every one. The sample consists of 75,000 to 95,000 clones, approximately 89% of them appearing once. Source material: blood. The receptors were gathered from a person aged 18 to 70 in good health. CDR3s leave out the opening cysteine and the closing phenylalanine or tryptophan. The order of the fields is V gene, J gene, CDR3 protein.

TRBV7-2	TRBJ1-2	ASSQGWGLSGYT
TRBV14	TRBJ2-2	ASSQDPGVTGELF
TRBV5-4	TRBJ2-3	ASSHGSSGRSDTQY
TRBV5-8	TRBJ2-1	ASSFRTRGDNEQF
TRBV15	TRBJ2-1	ATSEPARNNEQF
TRBV7-6	TRBJ2-1	ASSLARGLAPTSYNEQF
TRBV5-1	TRBJ1-4	ASSLDWGSGEKLF
TRBV6-5	TRBJ2-7	ASSSAGRFGSYEQY
TRBV5-4	TRBJ2-7	ASSFMGVYEQY
TRBV5-4	TRBJ2-7	ASRAGTALYEQY
TRBV6-5	TRBJ1-2	ASRGEEVYGYT
TRBV19	TRBJ2-7	ASKWAPSSYEQY
TRBV9	TRBJ2-2	ASSQNTGELF
TRBV29-1	TRBJ1-3	SVEDRGAGGNTIY
TRBV5-1	TRBJ2-1	ASSTFSGEQF
TRBV11-3	TRBJ2-1	ASSSHRDPYNEQF
TRBV2	TRBJ2-1	ASSADWDEQF
TRBV7-2	TRBJ1-1	ASSNPGGSTEAF
TRBV6-6	TRBJ2-2	ASSYSAAENTGELF
TRBV7-6	TRBJ2-3	ASSPGLAGGSSTDTQY
TRBV18	TRBJ1-5	ASSPTRGPSNQPQH
TRBV6-5	TRBJ2-1	ASSPTPPYNEQF
TRBV19	TRBJ1-4	ASSPGREKLF
TRBV27	TRBJ2-1	ASSFAPSYNEQF
TRBV7-8	TRBJ2-7	ASSLWSSGEYEQY
TRBV5-1	TRBJ2-1	ASSPGQQFYNEQF
TRBV9	TRBJ2-2	ASSPVFTGELF
TRBV4-3	TRBJ2-2	ASSQDPGQNTGELF
TRBV11-1	TRBJ2-7	ASSLDDGGEGSYEQY
TRBV7-2	TRBJ2-1	ASTKSTTEQF